Detailed here is one T cell receptor (beta chain). The entry originates in a study of blood T cell repertoires in COVID-19. Study information: Collection of acute and convalescent COVID-19 samples took place in the United States, Italy and Spain. Sources were T cells, B-cell-depleted T cells, or PBMCs; the material itself was cDNA or gDNA.

Seattle's enrolled individuals joined amid active infection and were then monitored longitudinally. In the study's own analysis: Amplification from reference gene primers served as the basis for estimated nucleated cell counts. Generated by immunoSEQ multiplex PCR, the TCRdb table keeps only in-frame clones and is missing some. That table supplies the V and J calls and clone size; D and trimming were determined from the DNA. In the table there are a few hundred thousand clones, roughly nine tenths of which are singletons. The receptor was derived from a woman in her sixties or seventies with COVID-19, enrolled during active disease. Sample: peripheral blood.

Here the CDR3 reads CASSQRLAIPSTDTQYF. The CDR3 DNA follows: TGTGCCAGCAGCCAACGACTAGCCATACCTAGCACAGATACGCAGTATTTT. The J gene is TRBJ2-3, the V gene TRBV4-2; 7 bases fit TRBD2. Germline CDR1 LGHNA, CDR2 YNFKEQ. The J segment lost 0 bases and the V segment lost 2 bases, leaving 8 bases of the junction unmatched. CDR3 size: 17 residues.